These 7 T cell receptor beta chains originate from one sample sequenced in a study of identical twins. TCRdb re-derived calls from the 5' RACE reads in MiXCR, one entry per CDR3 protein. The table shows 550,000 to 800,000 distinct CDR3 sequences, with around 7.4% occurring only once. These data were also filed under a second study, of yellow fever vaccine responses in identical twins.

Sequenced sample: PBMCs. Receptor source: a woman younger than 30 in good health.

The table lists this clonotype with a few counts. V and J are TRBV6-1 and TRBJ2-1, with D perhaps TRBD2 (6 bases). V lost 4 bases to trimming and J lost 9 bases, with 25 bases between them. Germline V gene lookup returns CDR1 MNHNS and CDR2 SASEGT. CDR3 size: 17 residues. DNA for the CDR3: TGTGCCAGCAGTGTTGCTGTAGCGGAGGTACCAAACGGTGAGCAGTTCTTC. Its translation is CASSVAVAEVPNGEQFF.

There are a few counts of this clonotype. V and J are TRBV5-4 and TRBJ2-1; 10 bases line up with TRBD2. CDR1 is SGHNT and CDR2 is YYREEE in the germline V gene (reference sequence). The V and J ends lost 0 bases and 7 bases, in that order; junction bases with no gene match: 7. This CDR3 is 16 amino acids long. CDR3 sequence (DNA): TGTGCCAGCAGCTTGGATCGAGCGGGAGGGTTTAATGAGCAGTTCTTC. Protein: CASSLDRAGGFNEQFF.

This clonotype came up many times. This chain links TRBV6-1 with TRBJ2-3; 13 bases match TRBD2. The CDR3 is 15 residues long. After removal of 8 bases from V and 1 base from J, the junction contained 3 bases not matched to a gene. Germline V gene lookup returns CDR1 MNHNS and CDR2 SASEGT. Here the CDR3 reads CASGLAGERTDTQYF. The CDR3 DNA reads TGTGCCAGCGGACTAGCGGGGGAACGCACAGATACGCAGTATTTT.

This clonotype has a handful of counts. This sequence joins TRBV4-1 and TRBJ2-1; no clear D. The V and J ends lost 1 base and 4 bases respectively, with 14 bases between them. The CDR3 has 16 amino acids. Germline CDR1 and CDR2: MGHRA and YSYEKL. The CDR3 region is CASSQGSSTKYNEQFF. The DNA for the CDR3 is TGCGCCAGCAGCCAAGGTTCCTCGACAAAGTACAATGAGCAGTTCTTC.

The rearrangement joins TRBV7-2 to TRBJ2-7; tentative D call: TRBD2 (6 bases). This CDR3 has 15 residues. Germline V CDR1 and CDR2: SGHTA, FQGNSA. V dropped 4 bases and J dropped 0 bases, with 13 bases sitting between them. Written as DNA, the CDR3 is TGTGCCAGCAGCTCTGCTAGCGCCTACTCCTACGAGCAGTACTTC. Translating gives CASSSASAYSYEQYF.

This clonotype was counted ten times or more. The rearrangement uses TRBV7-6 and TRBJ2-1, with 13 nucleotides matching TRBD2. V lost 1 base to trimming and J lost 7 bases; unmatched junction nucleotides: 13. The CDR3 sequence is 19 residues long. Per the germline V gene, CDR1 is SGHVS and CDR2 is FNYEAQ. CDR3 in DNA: TGTGCCAGCAGCTTAGAGGCCGGGACTAGCGGGAAGGTGTGGAATGAGCAGTTCTTC. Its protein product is CASSLEAGTSGKVWNEQFF. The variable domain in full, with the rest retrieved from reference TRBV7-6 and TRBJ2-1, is GAGVSQSPRYKVTKRGQDVALRCDPISGHVSLYWYRQALGQGPEFLTYFNYEAQQDKSGLPNDRFSAERPEGSISTLTIQRTEQRDSAMYRCASSLEAGTSGKVWNEQFFGPGTRLTVL.

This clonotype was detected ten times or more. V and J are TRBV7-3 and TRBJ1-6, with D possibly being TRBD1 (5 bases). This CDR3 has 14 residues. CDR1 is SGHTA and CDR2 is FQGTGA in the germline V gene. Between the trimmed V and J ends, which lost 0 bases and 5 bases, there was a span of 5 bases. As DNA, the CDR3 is TGTGCCAGCAGCTTAACAGGGGATAATTCACCCCTCCACTTT. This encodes CASSLTGDNSPLHF. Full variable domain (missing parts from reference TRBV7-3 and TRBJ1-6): GAGVSQTPSNKVTEKGKYVELRCDPISGHTALYWYRQSLGQGPEFLIYFQGTGAADDSGLPNDRFFAVRPEGSVSTLKIQRTERGDSAVYLCASSLTGDNSPLHFGNGTRLTVT.